This T cell receptor beta chain was recorded in a study of blood T cell repertoires in COVID-19. About the research overall: Samples representing acute and convalescent COVID-19 were sourced from the United States, Italy and Spain. Sources were T cells, B-cell-depleted T cells, or PBMCs; the material itself was cDNA or gDNA.

This clone occurred a few times. Authors' data handling: Amplified reference gene primers provided the basis for estimating nucleated cell counts. TCRdb's copy holds only in-frame clones and misses some; the assay was immunoSEQ multiplex PCR. That table is the source of V, J and clone size, and D and trimming were worked out from the DNA. Of tens of thousands of clones listed, 90% are singletons. This sequence was found in a woman of 80 years or more with acute or convalescent COVID-19. The specimen was peripheral blood.

The chain's CDR3 is CASSSRTGVGEKLFF. Here the CDR3 DNA reads TGCGCCAGCAGCTCCCGGACAGGGGTTGGGGAAAAACTGTTTTTT. The rearrangement uses TRBV5-1 and TRBJ1-4, with 9 nucleotides matching TRBD1. The J segment lost 8 bases and the V segment lost 3 bases, leaving 8 bases of the junction unmatched. The CDR3 has 15 amino acids. CDR1 is SGHRS and CDR2 is YFSETQ in the germline V gene. Full variable domain (remainder filled in from reference TRBV5-1 and TRBJ1-4): KAGVTQTPRYLIKTRGQQVTLSCSPISGHRSVSWYQQTPGQGLQFLFEYFSETQRNKGNFPGRFSGRQFSNSRSEMNVSTLELGDSALYLCASSSRTGVGEKLFFGSGTQLSVL.